This T cell receptor beta chain comes out of a study of PD-1 blockade in classical Hodgkin lymphoma (dated by TCRdb to 2020 to 2021). In the study overall: Nivolumab dosing was 3 mg/kg intravenously every 2 weeks, continuing until either disease progression or unacceptable toxicity. To define a peripheral blood immune signature of response to PD-1 blockade in classical Hodgkin lymphoma, the study combined TCR beta sequencing with CyTOF.

Comment on this clone: It has no known antigen specificity. No base quality information exists; no much larger clone differs at one position.

This sample's time point label indicates: cycle 2 day 1 (C2D1) of nivolumab. Relapse after autologous stem cell transplantation had occurred in all trial patients, and cohorts A, B and C were distinguished by prior brentuximab vedotin exposure. The trial cohort included around 60 patients with relapsed/refractory classical Hodgkin lymphoma, and each patient had a best overall response of complete response, partial response or progressive disease. Single-agent nivolumab was administered to trial patients in the multi-cohort phase II CheckMate 205 trial. An independent review committee assessed best overall response by applying the 2007 International Working Group response criteria. PBMCs from the trial were collected at three points: immediately before nivolumab initiation (C1D1), and during therapy at cycle 2 day 1 and cycle 4 day 1. After peripheral blood was drawn into 8 mL Vacutainer Cell Preparation Tubes, PBMCs were isolated by centrifugation and then cryopreserved.

Genomic DNA was isolated using the Qiagen DNeasy kit from unsorted PBMCs as well as from negatively selected CD4+ and CD8+ fractions. TCR beta CDR3 regions were subjected to amplification by immunoSEQ multiplex PCR with primers that anneal to V and J segments. A synthetic immune receptor repertoire was used to minimize amplification bias, and any remaining bias was removed computationally after sequencing. The authors processed their data as follows. Custom Python scripts were used to quantify repertoire diversity as the Shannon entropy index. Unsorted, CD4+ and CD8+ repertoires were analyzed separately, except for combined analyses in which CD4+ and CD8+ sequences were merged in silico. A clone was considered expanded if an increase in frequency of at least 2-fold after treatment relative to C1D1 was found, and a pseudocount of 0.5 was applied to clones undetected at baseline. Singleton clones were defined as clones with 0 or 1 copy at C1D1, and non-singleton clones were defined as clones with 2 or more copies. Clones expanded in unsorted samples were annotated as CD4+, CD8+ or unknown by matching protein sequences in sorted samples from the same patient. Wilcoxon tests on paired samples were used to test diversity changes from C1D1 to C4D1. Imported from immuneACCESS, the table was reduced by TCRdb to in-frame sequences with V and J called. These copies leave out some clones; in studies compared against another copy, an unresolved V gene accounts for under half, and the cause of the remainder is not known. The V and J calls and clone size are taken from that table; D and trimming were inferred from the DNA. This sample has about 14,000 clones in its table, and more than 70% of those were observed once. In total, the top ten clones hold 20% to 25% of the sample.

V drops 5 bases and J drops 5 bases, leaving 16 bases in between. Via the germline V gene, CDR1 is MNHEY and CDR2 SVGAGI. There are 14 amino acids in the CDR3, from cysteine to phenylalanine inclusive. The read is trimmed to its CDR3 DNA, 42 bases read in frame from base 1. The full study reports these points: Lower diversity was observed in patients in whom nivolumab was started less than 1 year after ASCT, and these patients were excluded from later analyses so that confounding by immune reconstitution would be avoided. By C4D1, a significant rise was seen in CD4+ TCR diversity but not in CD8+ TCR diversity (p=0.0027 vs p=0.16), and the rise was most apparent among complete responders (p=0.02). Trial patients achieving complete response had baseline diversity similar to newly diagnosed patients, whereas partial responders and progressors had significantly lower diversity. The study was restricted to a single clinical trial cohort, and the causes of repertoire differences, possibly disease activity or prior therapy, were left undefined. Baseline TCR diversity was reported to be lower in newly diagnosed patients than in healthy donors, and even lower in relapsed/refractory patients.

This receptor was identified in a human donor with classical Hodgkin lymphoma. The chain is encoded by TRBV6-5 joined to TRBJ2-7; the D element could tentatively be TRBD1 or TRBD2, as 5 bases agree for each. The source material was peripheral blood mononuclear cells (PBMCs), sampled before the second cycle of nivolumab. The CDR3 region has the sequence CASSDPTGADEQYF. The nucleotides read TGTGCCAGCAGTGACCCGACCGGGGCGGACGAGCAGTACTTC.